Below are 26 T cell receptor beta chains sequenced from a single sample in a study of T cells and Merkel cell carcinoma outcomes (TCRdb year 2020). The library was produced with the immunoSEQ multiplex PCR assay. TCRdb re-hosts the immuneACCESS table, in-frame sequences only. Its copies lack some clones; in the studies checked, an unresolved V gene accounts for under half of them, and the cause for the rest is not known. This sample gives under 20,000 clones in total; over 80% of them show up just once. Clones ranked in the top ten supply more than 7.5% of the sample. The sample comprised tumor tissue from Merkel cell carcinoma. Receptors were obtained from a human donor with Merkel cell carcinoma.

Turning to this clone: This same CDR3 is encoded by further DNA sequences in the sample. The chain employs TRBV29-1 and TRBJ1-2, with D unresolved. Looked up from germline, CDR1 is SQVTM and CDR2 is ANQGSEA. This CDR3 is built from 12 residues. V shed 3 bases and J shed 4 bases, with 9 bases lying between them. CDR3 in amino acids: CSVEAGPYGYTF. As DNA, the CDR3 is TGCAGCGTTGAGGCAGGCCCCTATGGCTACACCTTC.

V is TRBV28 and J is TRBJ2-7, with 8 positions matching TRBD1. Germline V CDR1 and CDR2: MDHEN, SYDVKM. This CDR3 comprises 14 residues. V dropped 7 bases and J dropped 3; count of bases not matched to a gene: 8. CDR3 nucleotides: TGTGCCAGCACCCCGGGACAGGTCGACTACGAGCAGTACTTC. This encodes CASTPGQVDYEQYF.

The chain links TRBV29-1 to TRBJ1-2; D possibly corresponds to TRBD1 (5 bases). The germline V and J ends were trimmed by 6 bases and 4 bases, with 15 bases remaining between them. The CDR3 contains 13 residues. Germline V gene sequence: CDR1 SQVTM, CDR2 ANQGSEA. The CDR3: CSVGPPEVYGYTF. The CDR3 DNA is TGCAGCGTGGGACCTCCGGAGGTCTATGGCTACACCTTC.

The chain joins TRBV5-1 to TRBJ1-1; D is unresolved. The germline gives CDR1 SGHRS, CDR2 YFSETQ. This CDR3 is built from 14 residues. V was pared by 0 bases and J by 5 bases, with 11 bases between. CDR3 amino acids: CASSLEAIRTEAFF. DNA for the CDR3: TGCGCCAGCAGCTTGGAGGCAATAAGGACTGAAGCTTTCTTT.

The chain recombines TRBV4-2 with TRBJ1-5; D is unresolved. Trimming shortened V by 2 bases and J by 1 base, and 12 bases separated the two germline ends. Germline CDR1 reads LGHNA; CDR2 reads YNFKEQ. The CDR3 extends over 16 amino acids. The CDR3 DNA is TGTGCCAGCAGCCAAATGGCTGGCAGCAGCAATCAGCCCCAGCATTTT. This sequence encodes CASSQMAGSSNQPQHF.

The table lists this clone with a count of one. The CDR3 here is CASSQGPTDSGNTIYF. CDR3 bases: TGTGCCAGCAGCCAAGGCCCGACAGACTCTGGAAACACCATATATTTT. The chain is built from TRBV4-2 and TRBJ1-3; a weak D match, TRBD1 (5 bases). Trimming left V 1 base short and J 0 bases short, with 10 bases between. The length of the CDR3 is 16 residues. Germline CDR1 LGHNA, CDR2 YNFKEQ.

The chain joins TRBV5-6 to TRBJ1-1; TRBD1 might be the D (5 bases). Trimming took off 0 bases at V and 7 bases at J, with 10 bases between the two ends. Germline values: CDR1 SGHDT, CDR2 YYEEEE. The CDR3 extends over 13 amino acids. This CDR3 reads CASSLGGSGEAFF. Here the CDR3 DNA reads TGTGCCAGCAGCTTGGGGGGGTCAGGTGAAGCTTTCTTT.

The chain combines TRBV9 with TRBJ1-4; possibly TRBD1 for D (6 bases). Germline V gene sequence: CDR1 SGDLS, CDR2 YYNGEE. Deletions cut 0 bases from V and 7 bases from J, with 16 bases between. This CDR3 spans 16 amino acids. The CDR3 is CASSVGGGGVSEKLFF. Written as DNA, the CDR3 is TGTGCCAGCAGCGTAGGAGGGGGAGGGGTCTCTGAAAAACTGTTTTTT.

Notes on this clone: Other nucleotide sequences from this sample produce the same CDR3. This chain uses TRBV7-3 with TRBJ2-1; the D gene is possibly TRBD2 (7 bases). The germline gives CDR1 SGHTA, CDR2 FQGTGA. CDR3 size: 14 residues. The V and J ends lost 5 bases and 13 bases respectively, with 21 bases between them. CDR3: CASSRGAREGPQFF. The CDR3 DNA reads as TGTGCCAGCAGCAGGGGGGCCAGGGAGGGCCCACAGTTCTTC.

V gene TRBV2 combines with J gene TRBJ1-4, with no clear D. Trimming cost V 5 bases and J 5 bases, with 12 bases left between them. The CDR3 extends over 14 amino acids. Germline V lookup: CDR1 SNHLY, CDR2 FYNNEI. The CDR3 bases are TGTGCCAGCAGTCCCCGGGTCGAGAATGAAAAACTGTTTTTT. Protein sequence: CASSPRVENEKLFF.

The chain has TRBV28 and TRBJ1-1, with D tentatively TRBD1 (6 bases). The V end lost 4 bases, the J end lost 3 bases, and 27 bases lay between the germline ends. The CDR3 consists of 19 residues. In germline, CDR1 is MDHEN, CDR2 SYDVKM. The CDR3 DNA sequence: TGTGCCAGCAGTTCGAGACGACCATATTACAGGGAAGTGGACACTGAAGCTTTCTTT. It yields the protein CASSSRRPYYREVDTEAFF.

The chain combines TRBV5-6 with TRBJ2-2; 11 nucleotides agree with TRBD2. CDR3 size: 16 residues. CDR1 is SGHDT and CDR2 is YYEEEE in the germline V gene. V lost 2 bases to trimming and J lost 2 bases; unmatched junction nucleotides: 2. The CDR3 DNA follows: TGTGCCAGCAGCTTAACTAGCGGGGGAAACACCGGGGAGCTGTTTTTT. Translation: CASSLTSGGNTGELFF. The variable domain in full, completed from reference TRBV5-6 and TRBJ2-2, reads DAGVTQSPTHLIKTRGQQVTLRCSPKSGHDTVSWYQQALGQGPQFIFQYYEEEERQRGNFPDRFSGHQFPNYSSELNVNALLLGDSALYLCASSLTSGGNTGELFFGEGSRLTVL.

V and J are TRBV19 and TRBJ1-2; D uncertain. CDR3 size: 13 residues. CDR1 is LNHDA and CDR2 is SQIVND in the germline V gene (reference sequence). Trimming cost V 3 bases and J 8 bases, with 13 bases left between them. The DNA of the CDR3 is TGTGCCAGTAGTATGCAACCATACCACGGCTACACCTTC. Protein: CASSMQPYHGYTF.

The J gene is TRBJ2-1, the V gene TRBV5-4, with 8 nucleotides matching TRBD2. The CDR3 has 15 amino acids. Losses at the gene ends were 0 bases for V and 2 bases for J; bases not matched to a gene: 1. Germline V gene sequence: CDR1 SGHNT, CDR2 YYREEE (reference sequence). CDR3 residues: CASSLEAGAYNEQFF. The DNA for the CDR3 is TGTGCCAGCAGCTTGGAAGCGGGGGCCTACAATGAGCAGTTCTTC.

This clone showed up just a few times. Other nucleotide sequences in the sample specify the same CDR3. The V and J genes are TRBV9 and TRBJ2-3, with D tentatively TRBD1 or TRBD2 (5 bases each). Germline CDR1 SGDLS, CDR2 YYNGEE. With 0 bases removed from V and 1 base from J, the gap between germline ends came to 6 bases. This CDR3 has 14 amino acids. The CDR3 region is CASSVVGGTDTQYF. The DNA for the CDR3 is TGTGCCAGCAGCGTAGTGGGGGGCACAGATACGCAGTATTTT.

The sample holds one count of this clone. Relative to the germline gene, one junction end is altered; a read error may explain this. V is TRBV7-7 and J is TRBJ1-3; D perhaps matches TRBD1 (5 bases). CDR3 length equals 15 residues. CDR1 is SSHAT and CDR2 is FNYEAQ in the germline V gene (reference sequence). Written as DNA, the CDR3 is TGTGCTAGCAGCCCCGGAGGAGGGGTTGGAAACACCATATATTTT. Its translation: CASSPGGGVGNTIYF.

Only one count was recorded for this clone. An end of the junction does not agree with germline; a read error may underlie this. This chain links TRBV5-6 with TRBJ1-1; D possibly corresponds to TRBD1 (6 bases). Germline V gene sequence: CDR1 SGHDT, CDR2 YYEEEE. CDR3 length: 15 amino acids. The CDR3 DNA reads TGTGCCAACAGCTTAGGGGGGGCCATGAACACTGAAGCTTTCTTT. This translates into CANSLGGAMNTEAFF.

This clone was found a few times. The chain carries TRBV6-1 and TRBJ2-3; D not certain. This CDR3 spans 13 amino acids. The germline V and J ends were trimmed by 9 bases and 2 bases, with 12 bases remaining between them. Germline V gene lookup returns CDR1 MNHNS and CDR2 SASEGT. CDR3 sequence (DNA): TGTGCCAGTAATATTGAGTCCACAGATACGCAGTATTTT. This sequence encodes CASNIESTDTQYF.

The chain employs TRBV14 and TRBJ2-2; 8 bases map to TRBD2. CDR3 length: 17 residues. Unmatched junction bases numbered 6, after V lost 3 bases and J lost 0 bases. Germline CDR1 and CDR2: SGHDN and FVKESK. CDR3 DNA: TGTGCCAGCAGCCACGAGAGCGGGGGCGCGAACACCGGGGAGCTGTTTTTT. Translation: CASSHESGGANTGELFF.

V is TRBV19 and J is TRBJ1-1; TRBD1 matches at 9 bases. Germline lookup yields CDR1 LNHDA and CDR2 SQIVND (reference sequence). The V and J ends lost 6 bases and 1 base, in that order; junction bases with no gene match: 12. The CDR3 has 17 residues. Here the CDR3 DNA reads TGTGCCAGTAGATCCGGGACAGGGTCAGTGGGGAACACTGAAGCTTTCTTT. Its protein is CASRSGTGSVGNTEAFF.

The chain has TRBV7-3 and TRBJ2-3; possibly TRBD1 for D (5 bases). CDR3 length: 13 amino acids. Trimming left V 5 bases short and J 2 bases short, with 8 bases between. CDR1 SGHTA and CDR2 FQGTGA come from the germline V gene. The DNA of the CDR3 is TGTGCCAGCAGCCTACAGGCCACAGATACGCAGTATTTT. This sequence encodes CASSLQATDTQYF.

The chain carries TRBV15 and TRBJ1-5; D possibly corresponds to TRBD1 (6 bases). The CDR3 spans 16 residues. Germline V gene lookup returns CDR1 LNHNV and CDR2 YYDKDF (reference sequence). V lost 6 bases and J 2 bases, leaving 17 bases between the germline ends. The CDR3 loop reads CATSMIGGGGNQPQHF. The CDR3, as DNA: TGTGCCACCAGTATGATCGGGGGGGGCGGCAATCAGCCCCAGCATTTT.

The chain uses TRBV5-1 and TRBJ1-6, with D perhaps matching TRBD1 (5 bases). CDR1 and CDR2 (germline): SGHRS, YFSETQ. V lost 0 bases and J lost 7, with 8 bases in between. CDR3 length: 14 amino acids. The chain's CDR3 is CASSLETVNSPLHF. CDR3 DNA: TGCGCCAGCAGCTTGGAGACAGTCAATTCACCCCTCCACTTT.

This chain uses TRBV5-1 with TRBJ2-7; 7 bases map to TRBD1. V was clipped by 0 bases and J by 5 bases; unmatched bases: 5. Germline V gene sequence: CDR1 SGHRS, CDR2 YFSETQ. This CDR3 is 14 amino acids long. DNA for the CDR3: TGCGCCAGCAGCTTGGGGGGACAGTATCACGAGCAGTACTTC. Translated, it gives CASSLGGQYHEQYF.

V is TRBV5-8 and J is TRBJ1-2; 7 bases are a match to TRBD1. The CDR3 extends over 15 amino acids. V gave up 4 bases and J gave up 4 bases; unmatched junction bases: 10. CDR1 and CDR2 (germline): SGHTS, YDEGEE. DNA of the CDR3: TGTGCCAGCAGCGGCACAGGGGCTTTTGTCTATGGCTACACCTTC. Its translation: CASSGTGAFVYGYTF.

V usage is TRBV7-3 and J usage is TRBJ2-1; D not certain. Germline V gives CDR1 SGHTA, CDR2 FQGTGA. The CDR3 extends over 13 amino acids. Trimming stripped 4 bases from V and 9 bases from J, with 13 bases between. The CDR3 DNA follows: TGTGCCAGCAGCTGGGCAAAGAACGGTGAGCAGTTCTTC. It encodes CASSWAKNGEQFF.